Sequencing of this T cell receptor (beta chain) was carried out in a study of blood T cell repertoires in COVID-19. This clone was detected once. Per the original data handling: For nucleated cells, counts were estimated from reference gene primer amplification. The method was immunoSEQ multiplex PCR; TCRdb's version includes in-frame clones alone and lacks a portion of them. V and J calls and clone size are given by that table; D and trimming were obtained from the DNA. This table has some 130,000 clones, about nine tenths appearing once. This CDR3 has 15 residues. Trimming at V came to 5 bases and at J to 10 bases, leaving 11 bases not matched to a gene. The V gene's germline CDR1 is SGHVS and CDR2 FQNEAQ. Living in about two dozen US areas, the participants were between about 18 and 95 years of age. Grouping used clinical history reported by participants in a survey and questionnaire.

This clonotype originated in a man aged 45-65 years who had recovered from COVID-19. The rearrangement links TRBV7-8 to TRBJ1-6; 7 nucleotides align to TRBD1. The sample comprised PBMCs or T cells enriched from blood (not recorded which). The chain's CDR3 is CASSVQTGKDSPLHF. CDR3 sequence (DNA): TGTGCCAGCAGCGTGCAGACAGGGAAGGACTCACCCCTCCACTTT.